The 23 T cell receptor beta chains below were found in one sample sequenced in a study of T cell responses to AZD1222 COVID-19 vaccine. Clones were sequenced by immunoSEQ multiplex PCR, and TCRdb holds only the in-frame ones, with some missing. The sample contains over 110,000 clones, approximately 90% of which appear only once. This material consisted of peripheral blood, taken on day 0 of AZD1222 vaccination. The receptors were gathered from an adult in good health.

This chain uses TRBV5-1 with TRBJ2-5; no clear D gene. Germline V gene sequence: CDR1 SGHRS, CDR2 YFSETQ. The CDR3 covers 16 residues. Between the trimmed V and J ends, which lost 0 bases and 3 bases, there was a span of 15 bases. CDR3 loop: CASSLAMPRQEETQYF. CDR3 nucleotides: TGCGCCAGCAGCTTGGCCATGCCGAGACAAGAAGAGACCCAGTACTTC.

This clone was observed a handful of times. V gene TRBV27 combines with J gene TRBJ1-6; maybe TRBD1 (5 bases). Trimming removed 5 bases at V and 10 bases at J, with 15 bases between. This CDR3 is built from 14 residues. In germline, CDR1 is MNHEY, CDR2 SMNVEV (reference sequence). CDR3 coding DNA: TGTGCCAGCAGTCTTGGACGCTGGGACTCACCCCTCCACTTT. Its protein product is CASSLGRWDSPLHF.

The chain recombines TRBV5-8 with TRBJ2-1; possibly TRBD1 for D (6 bases). The V gene's germline CDR1 is SGHTS and CDR2 YDEGEE. The CDR3 covers 16 residues. Trimming removed 4 bases from V and 0 bases from J, with 14 bases in between. CDR3 protein: CASSPPTGNSYNEQFF. DNA of the CDR3: TGTGCCAGCAGCCCTCCCACAGGGAACTCCTACAATGAGCAGTTCTTC.

The chain couples TRBV6-2 or TRBV6-3 to TRBJ1-1, with D perhaps TRBD1 (6 bases). V was pared by 0 bases and J by 1 base, with 9 bases between. From germline, CDR1 is MNHEY and CDR2 SVGEGT. The length of the CDR3 is 15 residues. CDR3 sequence: CASSYSGHPNTEAFF. The CDR3 bases are TGTGCCAGCAGTTACTCGGGACACCCGAACACTGAAGCTTTCTTT.

The chain recombines TRBV19 with TRBJ1-5, with D uncertain. Germline CDR1 reads LNHDA; CDR2 reads SQIVND (reference sequence). The CDR3 is made up of 12 amino acids. V lost 3 bases and J lost 6, with 6 bases in between. This chain's CDR3 is CASSIMRQPQHF. CDR3 DNA: TGTGCCAGTAGTATCATGCGTCAGCCCCAGCATTTT.

The gene calls are TRBV6-2 or TRBV6-3 and TRBJ2-3; TRBD2 aligns across 9 bases. Trimming removed 6 bases from V and 6 bases from J; junction bases left unmatched: 7. CDR1 and CDR2 from the germline V gene are MNHEY and SVGEGT. The CDR3 has 14 amino acids. The CDR3 nucleotides are TGTGCCAGCAGCCAACCTAGCGGGACGGATACGCAGTATTTT. Amino acids: CASSQPSGTDTQYF.

J is TRBJ2-1 and V is TRBV25-1; D not resolved. The CDR3 spans 14 residues. Between the trimmed V and J ends, which lost 6 bases and 9 bases, there was a span of 18 bases. Germline values: CDR1 MGHDK, CDR2 SYGVNS. The CDR3 DNA reads as TGTGCCAGCAGCGAGGAAAGACTCCTTCCTGAGCAGTTCTTC. Translation: CASSEERLLPEQFF. The entire variable domain, with the rest obtained from reference TRBV25-1 and TRBJ2-1, is as follows: EADIYQTPRYLVIGTGKKITLECSQTMGHDKMYWYQQDPGMELHLIHYSYGVNSTEKGDLSSESTVSRIRTEHFPLTLESARPSHTSQYLCASSEERLLPEQFFGPGTRLTVL.

The chain couples TRBV28 to TRBJ2-7; 8 positions agree with TRBD1. CDR1 is MDHEN and CDR2 is SYDVKM in the germline V gene. J was trimmed by 2 bases and V by 10 bases; bases with no gene match: 10. The CDR3 runs to 14 residues. CDR3 DNA sequence: TGTGCCACTACAACGGGACAGGTCACCTACGAGCAGTACTTC. This encodes CATTTGQVTYEQYF. The variable domain in full, with the rest retrieved from reference TRBV28 and TRBJ2-7, is DVKVTQSSRYLVKRTGEKVFLECVQDMDHENMFWYRQDPGLGLRLIYFSYDVKMKEKGDIPEGYSVSREKKERFSLILESASTNQTSMYLCATTTGQVTYEQYFGPGTRLTVT.

This rearrangement joins TRBV5-5 to TRBJ1-1; a possible D gene is TRBD1 (5 bases). V lost 6 bases, J lost 4 bases, and 13 bases lay in between. Germline V CDR1 and CDR2: SGHKS, YYEKEE (reference sequence). This CDR3 region has 13 residues. The CDR3 is CASNPGGGTEAFF. CDR3 nucleotides: TGTGCCAGCAACCCCGGGGGGGGCACTGAAGCTTTCTTT.

This clone has a handful of counts. The rearrangement joins TRBV9 to TRBJ2-1; the match to TRBD2 covers 9 bases. From germline, CDR1 is SGDLS and CDR2 YYNGEE. V trimming: 3 bases; J trimming: 0 bases; junction bases outside the gene matches: 4. The CDR3 is made up of 16 amino acids. The CDR3: CASSGPSGISYNEQFF. The DNA for the CDR3 is TGTGCCAGCAGCGGACCTAGCGGGATCTCCTACAATGAGCAGTTCTTC.

V usage is TRBV24-1 and J usage is TRBJ1-5; D is unresolved. The CDR3 has 13 residues. The V gene lost 2 bases and the J gene lost 9 bases, with 10 bases spanning the gap. Per the germline V gene, CDR1 is KGHDR and CDR2 is SFDVKD. The CDR3 sequence is CATSDSQGRPQHF. CDR3 nucleotide sequence: TGTGCCACCAGTGATTCCCAAGGTCGGCCCCAGCATTTT.

This sequence joins TRBV4-1 and TRBJ1-1; D gene uncertain. This CDR3 has 15 residues. Per the germline V gene, CDR1 is MGHRA and CDR2 is YSYEKL. V gave up 0 bases and J gave up 1 base, with 9 bases separating them. The CDR3 nucleotides are TGCGCCAGCAGCCAAGATCTAAGAACGAACACTGAAGCTTTCTTT. It encodes CASSQDLRTNTEAFF.

V is TRBV28 and J is TRBJ1-2; D call uncertain. CDR3 length: 16 residues. The V gene lost 6 bases and the J gene lost 3 bases, with 20 bases spanning the gap. Per the germline V gene, CDR1 is MDHEN and CDR2 is SYDVKM. The CDR3 sequence: CASRPQRSGLDYGYTF. The DNA of the CDR3 is TGTGCCAGCAGGCCTCAGAGGAGTGGGTTGGACTATGGCTACACCTTC.

V and J are TRBV6-6 and TRBJ2-2, with D perhaps TRBD1 (6 bases). Germline-derived CDR1 and CDR2 are MNHNY and SVGAGI (reference sequence). There are 15 residues in the CDR3. V lost 3 bases and J 4 bases, leaving 12 bases between the germline ends. DNA for the CDR3: TGTGCCAGCAGTTATTCGACAGGCTCCACCGGGGAGCTGTTTTTT. Translating it yields CASSYSTGSTGELFF.

The rearrangement uses TRBV28 and TRBJ2-7, with D uncertain. The germline V gene encodes CDR1 MDHEN and CDR2 SYDVKM. V lost 6 bases and J lost 7, with 13 bases in between. This CDR3 is built from 12 residues. This CDR3 is CASSLPMREQYF. CDR3 DNA: TGTGCCAGCAGCTTGCCTATGAGGGAGCAGTACTTC. Based on the CDR3 plus reference TRBV28 and TRBJ2-7, the full variable domain is DVKVTQSSRYLVKRTGEKVFLECVQDMDHENMFWYRQDPGLGLRLIYFSYDVKMKEKGDIPEGYSVSREKKERFSLILESASTNQTSMYLCASSLPMREQYFGPGTRLTVT.

The rearrangement uses TRBV29-1 and TRBJ1-4; D gene ambiguous. The CDR3 is 11 residues long. The ends were cut back, 7 bases at V and 5 bases at J, with 8 bases in the middle. The V gene's germline CDR1 is SQVTM and CDR2 ANQGSEA. This CDR3 is CSALFNEKLFF. The CDR3, as DNA: TGCAGCGCATTATTCAATGAAAAACTGTTTTTT.

The chain links TRBV7-9 to TRBJ2-5, with D perhaps being TRBD1 or TRBD2 (5 bases each). Germline CDR1 SEHNR, CDR2 FQNEAQ (reference sequence). V was cut by 2 bases and J by 1 base, with 8 bases left in between. This CDR3 has 14 amino acids. The CDR3 here is CASSLWDLQETQYF. The CDR3, as DNA: TGTGCCAGCAGCTTATGGGACCTCCAAGAGACCCAGTACTTC.

This clone occurred once. V is TRBV18 and J is TRBJ2-3; D gene unclear. With 2 bases removed from V and 4 bases from J, the gap between germline ends came to 7 bases. Germline V lookup: CDR1 KGHSH, CDR2 LQKENI. The CDR3 has 13 amino acids. CDR3 nucleotide sequence: TGTGCCAGCTCACCAACGACTCCAGATACGCAGTATTTT. The encoded protein is CASSPTTPDTQYF.

This clone has a handful of counts. V is TRBV23-1 and J is TRBJ1-1; D is unresolved. TRBV23-1 is identified as an open reading frame with a role that is uncertain. This CDR3 is 16 amino acids long. Trimming left V 2 bases short and J 2 bases short, with 15 bases between. The CDR3 region has the DNA TGCGCCAGCAGTCAACCCAAATCATCAGTCAACACTGAAGCTTTCTTT. Amino acids: CASSQPKSSVNTEAFF.

The chain has TRBV9 and TRBJ2-1; D is tentatively TRBD1 or TRBD2 (6 bases each). V gave up 4 bases and J gave up 0 bases, with 26 bases separating them. Germline values: CDR1 SGDLS, CDR2 YYNGEE. The CDR3 is 20 amino acids. The CDR3 sequence: CASSLSRGVLAASSYNEQFF. The CDR3 nucleotides are TGTGCCAGCAGCCTCAGTAGGGGGGTTTTAGCGGCTAGCTCCTACAATGAGCAGTTCTTC.

There are a few counts of this clone. The CDR3 spells CASSYSVTEAFF. The CDR3 nucleotides are TGTGCCAGCAGTTACAGTGTCACTGAAGCTTTCTTT. The rearrangement joins TRBV6-6 to TRBJ1-1; D gene ambiguous. The CDR3 spans 12 residues. Trimming removed 2 bases at V and 4 bases at J, with 5 bases between. Germline V gives CDR1 MNHNY, CDR2 SVGAGI (reference sequence).

V is TRBV30 and J is TRBJ2-1; TRBD2 is a possible D gene (5 bases). The CDR3 is 15 residues long. The ends were cut back, 2 bases at V and 8 bases at J, with 19 bases in the middle. Germline CDR1 and CDR2: GTSNPN and SVGIG (reference sequence). The CDR3 loop is CAWSPPRTALDEQFF. The CDR3 DNA reads as TGTGCCTGGAGTCCCCCTCGGACTGCCCTGGATGAGCAGTTCTTC. The whole variable domain, remainder taken from reference TRBV30 and TRBJ2-1, is SQTIHQWPATLVQPVGSPLSLECTVEGTSNPNLYWYRQAAGRGLQLLFYSVGIGQISSEVPQNLSASRPQDRQFILSSKKLLLSDSGFYLCAWSPPRTALDEQFFGPGTRLTVL.

This chain uses TRBV6-1 with TRBJ2-3; no firm D call. The CDR3 is made up of 16 amino acids. V was trimmed by 2 bases and J by 2 bases, leaving 14 bases between them. Per the germline V gene, CDR1 is MNHNS and CDR2 is SASEGT. The chain's CDR3 is CASSELARTLTDTQYF. CDR3 in DNA: TGTGCCAGCAGTGAACTCGCCCGGACCCTCACAGATACGCAGTATTTT.